This T cell receptor (beta chain) was obtained from a study of identifying expanded T cells in peripheral blood. Data came from immunoSEQ multiplex PCR; TCRdb stores just in-frame clones and leaves some out. Here the sample spans around 50,000 clones, roughly 90% being singletons. The trim removed 2 bases at V and 5 bases at J, leaving 5 bases unmatched. Germline CDR1 is SGHNT and CDR2 is YYREEE (reference sequence). The CDR3 runs to 14 residues. The sequence derives from a person aged 18-70 years in good health. Sequencing was carried out using blood. The chain couples TRBV5-4 to TRBJ2-5; 8 bases are shared with TRBD1. CDR3: CASSFTGGRETQYF. The CDR3, as DNA: TGTGCCAGCAGCTTCACAGGGGGGAGGGAGACCCAGTACTTC.